The clone carrying this T cell receptor beta chain appeared a few times. The antigen is undetermined. On average, the one heparinised blood draw given by each donor was roughly 100 mL. Using CD45RO/CCR7/CD25/CD127/CD95/CD27, CD4+ naive, central memory, regulatory and stem cell-like memory cells were sorted. The sample belongs to a study of beta chain features in type 1 diabetes. Across the study: Cell yields, age and gender were similar between patients and healthy donors.

Regarding the study as a whole: In all four CD4+ subsets, TCRB CDR3 length was significantly, moderately reduced in type 1 diabetes. More deletions and fewer insertions at VDJ junctions were seen in type 1 diabetes patients.

The CDR3 contains 12 residues. Trimming cost V 5 bases and J 12 bases, with 14 bases left between them. The germline gives CDR1 MNHNS, CDR2 SASEGT. The authors reverse transcribed all of the isolated RNA, so sequencing captured expressed TCRB transcripts. Libraries were prepared by immunoSEQ multiplex PCR; TCRdb keeps only in-frame clonotypes and omits some of them. The table records 300,000 to 450,000 clones, 8.5% to 10% of them present only once. The origin of this receptor is a man aged 30 to 39 with type 1 diabetes. The sequencing sample was made of central memory CD4+ T cells from blood. The V call is TRBV6-1, the J call TRBJ2-1, with D tentatively TRBD1 (6 bases). CDR3 sequence reads: CASSRGTPLQFF. Written as DNA, the CDR3 is TGTGCCAGCAGTCGAGGGACACCTCTGCAGTTCTTC.